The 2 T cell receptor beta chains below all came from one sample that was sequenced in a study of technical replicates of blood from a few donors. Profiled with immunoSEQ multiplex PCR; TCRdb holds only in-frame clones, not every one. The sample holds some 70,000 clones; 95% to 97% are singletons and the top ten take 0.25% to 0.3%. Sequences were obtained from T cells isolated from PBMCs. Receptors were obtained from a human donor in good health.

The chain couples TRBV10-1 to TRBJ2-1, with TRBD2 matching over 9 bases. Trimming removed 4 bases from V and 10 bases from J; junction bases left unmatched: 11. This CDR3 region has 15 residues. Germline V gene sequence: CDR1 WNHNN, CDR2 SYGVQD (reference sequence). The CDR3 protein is CASSGRREGPREQFF. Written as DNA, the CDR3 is TGCGCCAGCAGTGGAAGGCGGGAGGGCCCTCGGGAGCAGTTCTTC.

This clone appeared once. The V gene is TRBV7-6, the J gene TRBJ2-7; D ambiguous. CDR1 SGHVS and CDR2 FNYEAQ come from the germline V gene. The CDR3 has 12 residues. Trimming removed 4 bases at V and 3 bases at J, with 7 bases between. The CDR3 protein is CASSSSNYEQYF. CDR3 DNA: TGTGCCAGCAGCTCAAGCAACTACGAGCAGTACTTC.